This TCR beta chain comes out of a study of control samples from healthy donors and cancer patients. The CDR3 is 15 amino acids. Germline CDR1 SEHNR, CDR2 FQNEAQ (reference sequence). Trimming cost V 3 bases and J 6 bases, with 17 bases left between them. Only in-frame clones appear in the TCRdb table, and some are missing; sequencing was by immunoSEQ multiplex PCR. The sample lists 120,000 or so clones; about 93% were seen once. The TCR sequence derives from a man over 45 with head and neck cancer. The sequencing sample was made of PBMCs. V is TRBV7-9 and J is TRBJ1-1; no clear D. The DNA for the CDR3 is TGTGCCAGCAGCTTCGAACGGGCGGGTGCGGCTGAAGCTTTCTTT. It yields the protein CASSFERAGAAEAFF.